One sample yielded the 27 T cell receptor beta chains listed below, sequenced in a study of T cell clonality in common variable immunodeficiency. Libraries were prepared by immunoSEQ multiplex PCR; TCRdb keeps only in-frame clonotypes and omits some of them. This repertoire holds about 42,000 clones, and none appear only once. Source material: peripheral blood mononuclear cells. The receptor source for this set is a person aged 18 to 70 in good health.

There are many counts of this clone. The read falls 3 residues short of the CDR3 end, and the missing part is taken from the germline J gene. The V call is TRBV11-2, the J call TRBJ2-7; D assignment may be TRBD1 or TRBD2 (6 bases each). V gave up 4 bases and J gave up 5 bases, with 15 bases separating them. CDR3 length equals 14 residues. Germline values: CDR1 SGHAT, CDR2 FQNNGV. CDR3 sequence reads: CASSSPTGRNEQYF. The sequenced part of the CDR3 DNA is TGTGCCAGCAGCTCCCCTACAGGGAGGAACGAG.

This clone showed up many times. The read halts 3 residues ahead of the CDR3 end, with the missing end drawn from the germline J gene. The chain recombines TRBV19 with TRBJ2-3; the match to TRBD2 covers 12 bases. Trimming cost V 9 bases and J 4 bases; bases outside gene matches: 8. This CDR3 contains 15 residues. Per germline, CDR1 LNHDA and CDR2 SQIVND (reference sequence). The CDR3 loop is CASRTGTSGPDTQYF. The DNA read from the CDR3 is TGTGCCAGCCGAACCGGGACTAGCGGGCCAGATACG.

This clone was seen only a few times. Germline is not matched at one junction end, which may reflect a read error. The read terminates 3 residues before the CDR3 end, so the remaining end is supplied by the germline J gene. The sample has other DNA sequences that encode this CDR3 too. The chain employs TRBV7-6 and TRBJ1-3; possibly TRBD1 for D (5 bases). This CDR3 has 14 amino acids. CDR1 is SGHVS, CDR2 FNYEAQ, per germline. The covered CDR3 bases are TGTGCCAGCACTCAGGGCTCGGGTGGAAACACG. Encoded protein: CASTQGSGGNT. The full-length CDR3 reads as CASTQGSGGNTIYF.

The sample holds many counts of this clone. The CDR3 is cut off 3 residues early in the read; its end comes from the germline J gene. The rearrangement links TRBV5-1 to TRBJ2-3, with TRBD2 matching 10 bases. Germline loops: CDR1 SGHRS, CDR2 YFSETQ. After removal of 6 bases from V and 1 base from J, the junction contained 2 bases not matched to a gene. This CDR3 region has 14 residues. CDR3 amino acids: CASTGTSGTDTQYF. The sequenced part of the CDR3 DNA is TGCGCCAGCACCGGGACTAGCGGCACAGATACG.

This clone has ten or more counts. The sequenced fragment ends 3 residues before the CDR3 boundary, so the rest is inferred from the germline J gene. The chain uses TRBV7-8 and TRBJ2-5; 9 bases are shared with TRBD2. Germline V gene lookup returns CDR1 SGHVS and CDR2 FQNEAQ. Trimming took 5 bases from V and 5 from J; bases not matched to a gene: 6. This CDR3 comprises 14 residues. The CDR3 spells CASSQGLAGETQYF. The DNA read from the CDR3 is TGTGCCAGCAGCCAGGGACTAGCCGGGGAGACC.

Ten or more counts support this clone. Read sequence stops 3 residues before the CDR3 end, and the germline J gene provides the missing end. The chain recombines TRBV18 with TRBJ2-6; weak D call: TRBD1 (6 bases). This CDR3 contains 17 residues. Trimming removed 3 bases at V and 1 base at J, with 13 bases between. Germline values: CDR1 KGHSH, CDR2 LQKENI. The CDR3 sequence: CASSPQGIGSGANVLTF. Partial CDR3 DNA: TGTGCCAGCTCACCGCAGGGGATAGGATCTGGGGCCAACGTC.

This clone was seen at least ten times. Sequencing ends 3 residues short of the CDR3 end; the germline J gene provides the rest. The V gene is TRBV4-1, the J gene TRBJ2-7, with D possibly being TRBD2 (6 bases). This CDR3 comprises 15 residues. Germline loops: CDR1 MGHRA, CDR2 YSYEKL. V dropped 5 bases and J dropped 2 bases, with 16 bases sitting between them. Here the CDR3 reads CASSVSGTLAYEQYF. Incomplete CDR3 DNA: TGCGCCAGCAGCGTATCCGGGACTCTCGCCTACGAG.

This clone has at least ten counts. Read sequence stops 3 residues before the CDR3 end, and the germline J gene provides the missing end. The rearrangement links TRBV20-1 to TRBJ2-5, with 11 positions matching TRBD2. The V segment lost 5 bases and the J segment 5 bases; nucleotides outside the gene matches: 13. This CDR3 has 16 residues. Germline lookup yields CDR1 DFQATT and CDR2 SNEGSKA (reference sequence). This CDR3 is CSASTALAGGLETQYF. CDR3 bases read: TGCAGTGCTTCAACCGCGTTAGCGGGAGGGCTCGAGACC.

This clone was found many times. The read ends 3 residues shy of where the CDR3 ends; the end is completed using the germline J gene. This chain uses TRBV20-1 with TRBJ2-3; D possibly corresponds to TRBD2 (6 bases). This CDR3 has 17 residues. V lost 1 base, J lost 1 base, and 18 bases lay in between. Germline V CDR1 and CDR2: DFQATT, SNEGSKA (reference sequence). The CDR3 bases that were read are TGCAGTGCTAGAGTCTTAAACAGCCCGGGGGGCACAGATACG. Translation: CSARVLNSPGGTDT. The whole CDR3 is CSARVLNSPGGTDTQYF.

This clone was picked up many times. The read gets to within 3 residues of the CDR3 end, and the germline J gene fills in the rest. The J gene is TRBJ2-7, the V gene TRBV30; 8 bases fit TRBD1. Looked up from germline, CDR1 is GTSNPN and CDR2 is SVGIG (reference sequence). J lost 1 base, V lost 3 bases, and 5 bases had no gene match. The CDR3 is made up of 14 amino acids. CDR3 region: CAWRGQGKSYEQYF. Incomplete CDR3 DNA: TGTGCCTGGAGAGGACAGGGAAAATCCTACGAG.

This clone was seen many times. The sequence runs out 3 residues before the end of the CDR3; the remainder is reconstructed from the germline J gene. V gene TRBV5-1 combines with J gene TRBJ2-4; 15 bases agree with TRBD2. This CDR3 region has 18 residues. CDR1 is SGHRS, CDR2 YFSETQ, per germline. The CDR3 protein is CASRKGLAGGPGQETQYF. The CDR3 bases that were read are TGCGCCAGCAGAAAAGGACTAGCGGGAGGGCCCGGCCAAGAGACT.

This clone was counted at least ten times. The CDR3 DNA, read in part, is TGTGCCAGCAGCTTGGACCCGACACGCAATAATTCACCC. Protein sequence: CASSLDPTRNNSP. The complete CDR3 protein is CASSLDPTRNNSPLHF. The chain carries TRBV5-4 and TRBJ1-6; D unclear. Read sequence stops 3 residues before the CDR3 end, and the germline J gene provides the missing end. Germline CDR1 SGHNT, CDR2 YYREEE (reference sequence). V was pared by 0 bases and J by 5 bases, with 12 bases between. The length of the CDR3 is 16 residues.

In this sample, this clone turned up many times. The read falls 3 residues short of the CDR3 end, and the missing part is taken from the germline J gene. The rearrangement uses TRBV4-1 and TRBJ2-7; the match to TRBD2 covers 9 bases. The CDR3 is made up of 14 amino acids. Per germline, CDR1 MGHRA and CDR2 YSYEKL. V lost 4 bases to trimming and J lost 3 bases; unmatched junction nucleotides: 4. The sequenced part of the CDR3 DNA is TGCGCCAGCAGCCTTAGCGGGAGTGTCTACGAG. Protein: CASSLSGSVYE. The whole CDR3 protein reads CASSLSGSVYEQYF.

Many counts were recorded for this clone. The sequenced fragment ends 3 residues before the CDR3 boundary, so the rest is inferred from the germline J gene. The chain links TRBV7-2 to TRBJ2-7; 14 nucleotides match TRBD2. V gave up 5 bases and J gave up 3 bases; unmatched junction bases: 3. Looked up from germline, CDR1 is SGHTA and CDR2 is FQGNSA. CDR3 size: 15 residues. The CDR3 here is CASSPGTSGSYEQYF. The part of the CDR3 DNA that was read is TGTGCCAGCAGCCCGGGGACTAGCGGGAGCTACGAG.

This clone was counted ten times or more. Sequencing ends 3 residues short of the CDR3 end; the germline J gene provides the rest. This chain uses TRBV2 with TRBJ2-5; perhaps TRBD1 as D (6 bases). In germline, CDR1 is SNHLY, CDR2 FYNNEI. V shed 6 bases and J shed 2 bases, with 13 bases lying between them. This CDR3 region has 14 residues. The part of the CDR3 DNA that was read is TGTGCCAGCAGATCAACGACAGGACAAGAGACC. Translated: CASRSTTGQET. The entire CDR3 reads CASRSTTGQETQYF.

With regard to this clone: The read terminates 3 residues ahead of where the CDR3 ends, so the germline J gene completes it. This chain joins TRBV30 and TRBJ1-1, with TRBD1 matching over 8 bases. The CDR3 extends over 14 amino acids. CDR1 GTSNPN and CDR2 SVGIG come from the germline V gene (reference sequence). CDR3 sequence: CAWKAPPGGLQAFF. The DNA read from the CDR3 is TGTGCCTGGAAGGCCCCACCAGGGGGCCTACAG.

This clone was picked up many times. The read stops 3 residues short of the end of the CDR3; the missing end is completed from the germline J gene. Other nucleotide sequences in the sample specify the same CDR3. The rearrangement joins TRBV7-3 to TRBJ2-5, with 11 bases matching TRBD1. Germline assignment: CDR1 SGHTA and CDR2 FQGTGA. The CDR3 length is 16 residues. J lost 2 bases, V lost 5 bases, and 7 bases had no gene match. The CDR3 loop reads CASSPYGTGGQETQYF. The sequenced CDR3 bases are TGTGCCAGCAGCCCGTACGGGACAGGGGGTCAAGAGACC.

This clone was seen ten or more times. The CDR3 protein is CSARDVTGVATEAFF. Partial CDR3 DNA: TGCAGTGCTAGGGACGTAACAGGGGTGGCCACTGAA. The chain has TRBV20-1 and TRBJ1-1; the match to TRBD1 covers 7 bases. The sequence runs out 3 residues before the end of the CDR3; the remainder is reconstructed from the germline J gene. There are 15 residues in the CDR3. With 3 bases clipped from V and 4 bases from J, the junction kept 11 bases outside the gene matches. Germline CDR1 DFQATT, CDR2 SNEGSKA (reference sequence).

This clone has at least ten counts. Read coverage stops 3 residues before the CDR3 terminus; the germline J gene supplies the remainder. The V and J genes are TRBV6-1 and TRBJ1-1; TRBD1 might be the D (6 bases). CDR3 length equals 13 residues. V lost 4 bases and J 4 bases, leaving 10 bases between the germline ends. The germline gives CDR1 MNHNS, CDR2 SASEGT. The covered CDR3 bases are TGTGCCAGCAGTGTGACAGGAGGCACTGAA. The encoded protein is CASSVTGGTE. The CDR3, in full, reads CASSVTGGTEAFF.

This clone was recorded many times. The CDR3 loop reads CSGLEDGNQPQHF. Partial CDR3 DNA: TGCAGTGGCCTAGAAGACGGCAATCAGCCC. The chain has TRBV20-1 and TRBJ1-5, with no clear D. The CDR3 goes on 3 residues after the read ends, and that part is filled in from the germline J gene. Germline CDR1 DFQATT, CDR2 SNEGSKA (reference sequence). CDR3 length: 13 residues. V was clipped by 7 bases and J by 2 bases, with 12 bases between them.

As to this clone: With the read ending 3 residues before the CDR3 end, the germline J gene is used to fill in that end. The chain employs TRBV7-6 and TRBJ2-3, with 7 nucleotides matching TRBD1. V dropped 5 bases and J dropped 2; count of bases not matched to a gene: 7. Germline CDR1 reads SGHVS; CDR2 reads FNYEAQ. CDR3 length: 15 amino acids. CDR3 DNA, as far as it was read: TGTGCCAGCAGCCCTCAGGGACAGTCCACAGATACG. The encoded protein is CASSPQGQSTDT. The whole CDR3 protein reads CASSPQGQSTDTQYF.

This clone has a count of ten or more. The DNA ends 3 residues before the CDR3 does, and the rest of the CDR3 is filled in from the germline J gene. The V call is TRBV5-1, the J call TRBJ1-1, with 7 bases identical to TRBD1. Losses at the gene ends were 3 bases for V and 6 bases for J; bases not matched to a gene: 8. The CDR3 runs to 14 residues. Germline V gives CDR1 SGHRS, CDR2 YFSETQ. The CDR3 bases that were read are TGCGCCAGCAGCTCCTTAACAGGGGTCTCTGAA. This encodes CASSSLTGVSE. The full CDR3 is CASSSLTGVSEAFF.

This clone came up many times. The read comes to an end 3 residues before the CDR3 does, leaving the germline J gene to fill in the end. The genes are TRBV27 and TRBJ2-7; D unresolved. The germline V gene has CDR1 MNHEY and CDR2 SMNVEV (reference sequence). V lost 4 bases and J 2 bases, leaving 3 bases between the germline ends. This CDR3 spans 11 amino acids. The CDR3: CASSYTYEQYF. The covered CDR3 bases are TGTGCCAGCAGTTACACCTACGAG.

This clone was counted only a few times. The sequence runs out 3 residues before the end of the CDR3; the remainder is reconstructed from the germline J gene. The gene calls are TRBV11-3 and TRBJ2-7, with 11 bases aligning to TRBD2. Germline V gene data show CDR1 as SGHNT and CDR2 as YENEEA. The CDR3 sequence is 14 residues long. The trim removed 2 bases at V and 4 bases at J, leaving 1 base unmatched. CDR3 in amino acids: CASSLLAGGYEQYF. CDR3 DNA (partial): TGTGCCAGCAGCTTACTAGCGGGAGGTTACGAG.

This clone was seen at least ten times. The read ends 3 residues shy of where the CDR3 ends; the end is completed using the germline J gene. The V and J genes are TRBV7-3 and TRBJ2-1, with 9 bases fitting TRBD2. The CDR3 spans 15 residues. In germline, CDR1 is SGHTA, CDR2 FQGTGA. V dropped 2 bases and J dropped 9; count of bases not matched to a gene: 8. The chain's CDR3 is CASSLRLAGSGEQFF. The part of the CDR3 DNA that was read is TGTGCCAGCAGCTTACGGCTAGCGGGATCCGGTGAG.

This clone was found many times. Read data end 3 residues before the CDR3 end; the end is taken from the germline J gene. Other DNA sequences in the same sample also yield this CDR3. The chain joins TRBV5-1 to TRBJ2-7; the match to TRBD1 covers 7 bases. This CDR3 spans 15 amino acids. The germline V gene has CDR1 SGHRS and CDR2 YFSETQ. J gave up 2 bases and V 0 bases, and 5 bases lay outside the gene matches. The DNA read from the CDR3 is TGCGCCAGCAGCTTGGAATTACAGGGGACCTACGAG. Protein: CASSLELQGTYE. The complete CDR3 protein is CASSLELQGTYEQYF.

At least ten counts were recorded for this clone. The CDR3 end falls 3 residues outside the read, so it is completed with the germline J gene. The chain joins TRBV20-1 to TRBJ2-4, with D possibly being TRBD2 (5 bases). Germline loops: CDR1 DFQATT, CDR2 SNEGSKA (reference sequence). The V and J ends lost 6 bases and 6 bases respectively, with 12 bases between them. This CDR3 contains 12 residues. Partial CDR3 DNA: TGCAGTGCCCACACGCGGGCAAACATT. Translated: CSAHTRANI. The full CDR3 protein reads CSAHTRANIQYF.